These T cell receptor beta chains were read from a single sample in a study of T cell responses to AZD1222 COVID-19 vaccine. Libraries were prepared by immunoSEQ multiplex PCR; TCRdb keeps only in-frame clonotypes and omits some of them. Of some 150,000 clones in the sample, 85% are singletons; the top ten hold approximately 8%. Sequences were derived from peripheral blood, sampled 28 days after the second dose of the MenACWY control vaccine. The receptors originated from an adult who received the MenACWY meningococcal vaccine as a control. Each CDR3 is given with its conserved first and last residue. D genes are given only for firm matches. Clone size is given for some rows only: seen once, a few or many times, or a class if the clone is expanded.

TRBJ1-2 TRBV13 . . TGTGCCAGCAGCCTCCGGGACAAAGCCTACACCTTC CASSLRDKAYTF
TRBJ2-7 TRBV10-3 TRBD1 . TGTGCCATCAGTGAGGTGGGACAGGAGACCTACGAGCAGTACTTC CAISEVGQETYEQYF
TRBJ1-2 TRBV7-9 . . TGTGCCAGCAGCTTAGGTGGTAGCTATGGCTACACCTTC CASSLGGSYGYTF
TRBJ2-2 TRBV28 . few TGTGCCAGCAGCCCCGGGACGGCCGGGGAGCTGTTTTTT CASSPGTAGELFF
TRBJ1-3 TRBV9 . . TGTGCCAGCAGCCCGAGACAAAGCTCTGGAAACACCATATATTTT CASSPRQSSGNTIYF
TRBJ2-7 TRBV19 TRBD1 . TGTGCCAGTGCGGGGGACAGGGGCCTCGAGCAGTACTTC CASAGDRGLEQYF
TRBJ1-2 TRBV2 . . TGTGCCAGCAGTGAATGGACGGGGAACTATGGCTACACCTTC CASSEWTGNYGYTF
TRBJ1-4 TRBV5-1 TRBD1 once TGCGCCAGCAGCCTGGGACAGCTGGCAACTAATGAAAAACTGTTTTTT CASSLGQLATNEKLFF
TRBJ2-1 TRBV18 . . TGTGCCAGCTCACTCCCTAGGACAGCCTACAATGAGCAGTTCTTC CASSLPRTAYNEQFF
TRBJ1-1 TRBV5-1 TRBD1 . TGCGCCAGCAGCGCAGGGGGGAAGGACACTGAAGCTTTCTTT CASSAGGKDTEAFF
TRBJ2-5 TRBV13 TRBD2 . TGTGCCAGCAGCTTAGTGGCGGGGGGACCGCGGTCGGCCTTACAAGAGACCCAGTACTTC CASSLVAGGPRSALQETQYF
TRBJ2-2 TRBV5-1 TRBD2 once TGCGCCAGCAGCTTGGCCCGCAGGGTACTAGCGGACACCGGGGAGCTGTTTTTT CASSLARRVLADTGELFF
TRBJ1-2 TRBV7-8 . . TGTGCCAGCAGCTTCCGCCGGACAGAGAACTATGGCTACACCTTC CASSFRRTENYGYTF
TRBJ1-1 TRBV6-5 TRBD1 . TGTGCCAGCAGGGGACAGGGGGCCAGGGGAGCTTTCTTT CASRGQGARGAFF
TRBJ1-2 TRBV14 . . TGTGCCAGCAGCCAGTTGAAAGGCTACACCTTC CASSQLKGYTF
TRBJ2-2 TRBV19 . . TGTGCCAGTAGTGCTTTAGGGGGGCTCGGGGAGCTGTTTTTT CASSALGGLGELFF
TRBJ1-1 TRBV19 . . TGTGCCAGTAGTACGGGCAGCTCGAACACTGAAGCTTTCTTT CASSTGSSNTEAFF
TRBJ2-3 TRBV30 TRBD1 few TGTGCCTGGAGTCGTACAGGGGCCCCGGGGGATACGCAGTATTTT CAWSRTGAPGDTQYF
TRBJ1-5 TRBV14 . . TGTGCCAGCAGCCACGAGACCACCGGGCCCCAGCATTTT CASSHETTGPQHF